Shown below are 30 T cell receptor beta chains from a single sample sequenced in a study of T-cell memory formation after mild COVID-19. TCRdb fed the 5' RACE reads into MiXCR, producing one record per CDR3 protein. The data hold around 200,000 distinct CDR3 sequences, with roughly 18% observed a single time. Source material: PBMCs or a T cell subset sorted from them (not recorded which). These receptors originate from a young man who had mild COVID-19 (a few samples of this study predate the infection). Cell type and time point are not known.

This clonotype appeared a few times. This rearrangement joins TRBV28 to TRBJ2-5, with 8 bases fitting TRBD2. With 6 bases clipped from V and 4 bases from J, the junction kept 13 bases outside the gene matches. Germline V gives CDR1 MDHEN, CDR2 SYDVKM. The CDR3 extends over 16 amino acids. The CDR3: CASRGLGSGDTETQYF. The CDR3 DNA reads as TGTGCCAGCAGGGGGTTGGGTAGCGGGGATACAGAGACCCAGTACTTC.

The chain has TRBV2 and TRBJ2-3, with TRBD1 matching over 11 bases. In germline, CDR1 is SNHLY, CDR2 FYNNEI. The V and J ends lost 6 bases and 2 bases, in that order; junction bases with no gene match: 7. The CDR3 has 16 residues. CDR3 nucleotides: TGTGCCAGCAGCCGGGACAGGGGGTTTCCCACAGATACGCAGTATTTT. This translates into CASSRDRGFPTDTQYF.

This clonotype showed up just a few times. The chain is built from TRBV5-1 and TRBJ1-4, with 7 bases aligning to TRBD1. The junction had 15 bases not matched to a gene; V was cut back by 7 bases and J by 0 bases. CDR3 length: 18 amino acids. Germline loops: CDR1 SGHRS, CDR2 YFSETQ. CDR3 sequence reads: CASARSRDRGTTNEKLFF. The CDR3 region has the DNA TGCGCCAGCGCCCGCTCCCGGGACAGAGGAACAACTAATGAAAAACTGTTTTTT.

The genes are TRBV12-3 or TRBV12-4 and TRBJ2-2; D call uncertain. This CDR3 contains 13 residues. The V gene lost 2 bases and the J gene lost 6 bases, with 7 bases spanning the gap. Written as DNA, the CDR3 is TGTGCCAGCAGTTTAATCCCGGCCGGGGAGCTGTTTTTT. It is translated as CASSLIPAGELFF.

This clonotype has a handful of counts. The rearrangement joins TRBV7-2 to TRBJ2-2; D not resolved. Between the trimmed V and J ends, which lost 10 bases and 4 bases, there was a span of 13 bases. CDR1 is SGHTA and CDR2 is FQGNSA in the germline V gene. The CDR3 is 13 amino acids. CDR3 coding DNA: TGTGCCATCCGTTTGCGCGGCACCGGGGAGCTGTTTTTT. This gives the protein CAIRLRGTGELFF.

The chain carries TRBV4-1 and TRBJ2-5, with D possibly TRBD1 on 6 matching bases. This CDR3 has 15 amino acids. Trimming stripped 0 bases from V and 7 bases from J, with 15 bases between. Germline values: CDR1 MGHRA, CDR2 YSYEKL. The CDR3 region is CASSQELGRGGTQYF. CDR3 sequence (DNA): TGCGCCAGCAGCCAAGAGCTCGGCAGGGGTGGGACCCAGTACTTC.

A few counts support this clonotype. The rearrangement links TRBV7-2 to TRBJ2-1; 12 bases agree with TRBD2. This CDR3 has 17 residues. The germline CDR1 and CDR2 sequences are SGHTA and FQGNSA. The V and J ends lost 5 bases and 1 base, in that order; junction bases with no gene match: 6. CDR3: CASSRTLAGGSYNEQFF. CDR3 sequence (DNA): TGTGCCAGCAGCCGAACGCTAGCGGGGGGGTCCTACAATGAGCAGTTCTTC.

This chain uses TRBV10-3 with TRBJ2-7; 10 nucleotides line up with TRBD1. After removal of 4 bases from V and 6 bases from J, the junction contained 6 bases not matched to a gene. There are 14 residues in the CDR3. The germline V gene has CDR1 ENHRY and CDR2 SYGVKD. The CDR3 is CAISGGTGDAEQYF. In DNA, the CDR3 is TGTGCCATCAGTGGAGGGACAGGGGACGCCGAGCAGTACTTC.

The chain is built from TRBV5-6 and TRBJ1-5; D unclear. In germline, CDR1 is SGHDT, CDR2 YYEEEE. The CDR3 has 13 residues. Trimming shortened V by 1 base and J by 1 base, and 3 bases separated the two germline ends. The DNA for the CDR3 is TGTGCCAGCAGCTTGCGGAGCAATCAGCCCCAGCATTTT. This translates into CASSLRSNQPQHF.

This clonotype was counted only a few times. This sequence joins TRBV7-2 and TRBJ1-5; 9 bases are shared with TRBD1. The CDR3 has 15 amino acids. Germline loops: CDR1 SGHTA, CDR2 FQGNSA. With V trimmed by 4 bases and J by 1 base, 2 bases remained unmatched. CDR3 bases: TGTGCCAGCAGCTCCGGGACAGGGAGCAATCAGCCCCAGCATTTT. Its protein is CASSSGTGSNQPQHF.

This chain links TRBV12-3 or TRBV12-4 with TRBJ1-1, with 10 bases fitting TRBD1. This CDR3 is 17 amino acids long. The V gene end was trimmed by 2 bases and the J gene end by 4 bases; junction bases not matched to a gene: 10. The CDR3 sequence: CASSLIRTGGRVTEAFF. CDR3 sequence (DNA): TGTGCCAGCAGTTTAATTAGGACAGGGGGTCGGGTCACTGAAGCTTTCTTT.

In this sample, this clonotype turned up many times. The J gene is TRBJ1-1, the V gene TRBV7-6; no clear D. There are 14 residues in the CDR3. CDR1 SGHVS and CDR2 FNYEAQ come from the germline V gene. Trimming took 4 bases from V and 11 from J, leaving 20 bases between them. CDR3 sequence reads: CASSSTVPPYWAFF. Here the CDR3 DNA reads TGTGCCAGCAGCTCAACCGTCCCTCCTTATTGGGCTTTCTTT.

This clonotype was counted ten times or more. The rearrangement uses TRBV20-1 and TRBJ1-3; D is uncertain. The CDR3 runs 11 residues. Germline V gives CDR1 DFQATT, CDR2 SNEGSKA (reference sequence). Trimming shortened V by 1 base and J by 14 bases, and 12 bases separated the two germline ends. CDR3 DNA: TGCAGTGCTAGAGGAGCCGGATTTGTATATTTT. Translation: CSARGAGFVYF.

The V call is TRBV2, the J call TRBJ1-1; possibly TRBD1 for D (6 bases). CDR3 length equals 14 residues. Per germline, CDR1 SNHLY and CDR2 FYNNEI. The germline V and J ends were trimmed by 2 bases and 6 bases, with 13 bases remaining between them. CDR3 in DNA: TGTGCCAGCAGTGAAACAGGGAGTATGGCTGAAGCTTTCTTT. Protein sequence: CASSETGSMAEAFF.

The rearrangement joins TRBV12-3 or TRBV12-4 to TRBJ2-3; 9 positions agree with TRBD1. The CDR3 has 17 residues. Losses at the gene ends were 1 base for V and 3 bases for J; bases not matched to a gene: 8. The CDR3 DNA is TGTGCCAGCAGTTTAGTAGGGGGGACAGGGTTAACAGATACGCAGTATTTT. This encodes CASSLVGGTGLTDTQYF.

The V call is TRBV20-1, the J call TRBJ1-1; the D is unclear. The CDR3 has 11 amino acids. V was trimmed by 5 bases and J by 6 bases, leaving 10 bases between them. Germline-derived CDR1 and CDR2 are DFQATT and SNEGSKA (reference sequence). The CDR3 sequence is CSAPSYAEAFF. As DNA, the CDR3 is TGCAGTGCTCCGAGCTACGCTGAAGCTTTCTTT.

This clonotype was recorded a few times. The chain has TRBV12-3 or TRBV12-4 and TRBJ1-5; weak D call: TRBD1 (6 bases). The CDR3 covers 16 residues. Trimming shortened V by 5 bases and J by 6 bases, and 20 bases separated the two germline ends. Here the CDR3 DNA reads TGTGCCAGCAGTCTGCTCCGGACAGTGGAGGGTCAGCCCCAGCATTTT. Amino acid sequence: CASSLLRTVEGQPQHF.

Only a few counts were recorded for this clonotype. The gene calls are TRBV29-1 and TRBJ2-5; D is perhaps TRBD1 or TRBD2 (5 bases each). The CDR3 covers 14 residues. The ends were cut back, 4 bases at V and 5 bases at J, with 17 bases in the middle. Germline CDR1 and CDR2: SQVTM and ANQGSEA. The CDR3 nucleotides are TGCAGCGTTGCCCCCCGGCCGGGGCCGGAGACCCAGTACTTC. It is translated as CSVAPRPGPETQYF.

At least ten counts were recorded for this clonotype. The chain links TRBV11-2 to TRBJ2-5; 7 bases are shared with TRBD1. Germline loops: CDR1 SGHAT, CDR2 FQNNGV. J lost 4 bases, V lost 5 bases, and 7 bases had no gene match. CDR3 length: 14 amino acids. The CDR3 reads CASSPEGTVETQYF. CDR3 nucleotides: TGTGCCAGCAGCCCCGAAGGGACAGTAGAGACCCAGTACTTC.

The chain is built from TRBV30 and TRBJ2-1, with D possibly TRBD2 on 6 matching bases. CDR1 and CDR2 (germline): GTSNPN, SVGIG (reference sequence). CDR3 length: 10 residues. V was clipped by 6 bases and J by 12 bases, with 12 bases between them. CDR3 protein: CACGSRAQFF. The DNA for the CDR3 is TGTGCCTGCGGGAGCAGGGCGCAGTTCTTC.

The sample holds a few counts of this clonotype. The V call is TRBV4-2, the J call TRBJ1-2; the D is unclear. The CDR3 is 15 amino acids. Trimming pared 4 bases from V and 0 bases from J, leaving 12 bases between. CDR1 is LGHNA, CDR2 YNFKEQ, per germline. CDR3 sequence (DNA): TGTGCCAGCAGCCTTAGACGAGAGACTAACTATGGCTACACCTTC. Its translation is CASSLRRETNYGYTF.

This clonotype was counted a few times. The chain has TRBV20-1 and TRBJ2-7; possibly TRBD1 for D (5 bases). Trimming removed 3 bases from V and 0 bases from J, with 15 bases in between. CDR3 length equals 15 residues. Germline loops: CDR1 DFQATT, CDR2 SNEGSKA (reference sequence). CDR3 coding DNA: TGCAGTGCTAGTGAATTTATTGACAGCTCCTACGAGCAGTACTTC. Translated: CSASEFIDSSYEQYF.

V and J are TRBV6-2 or TRBV6-3 and TRBJ2-5; 10 nucleotides align to TRBD2. The CDR3 spans 16 residues. The germline V gene has CDR1 MNHEY and CDR2 SVGEGT. J gave up 7 bases and V 2 bases, and 10 bases lay outside the gene matches. This CDR3 reads CASSYTRTSGVGTQYF. The DNA of the CDR3 is TGTGCCAGCAGTTACACCCGGACTAGCGGCGTGGGGACCCAGTACTTC.

This clonotype was seen a handful of times. The chain joins TRBV12-3 or TRBV12-4 to TRBJ1-2; D is possibly TRBD1 (5 bases). The CDR3 covers 14 residues. Trimming pared 2 bases from V and 5 bases from J, leaving 12 bases between. The CDR3 coding sequence is TGTGCCAGCAGTTTAATCCCCAGGGTATATGGCTACACCTTC. Protein sequence: CASSLIPRVYGYTF.

This clonotype was counted between two and nine times. DNA of the CDR3: TGTGCCTGGGCCACACAGGCGGGTAATGAGCAGTTCTTC. Protein product: CAWATQAGNEQFF. This rearrangement joins TRBV30 to TRBJ2-1, with D perhaps matching TRBD1 or TRBD2 (5 bases each). Trimming shortened V by 5 bases and J by 7 bases, and 15 bases separated the two germline ends. The germline CDR1 and CDR2 sequences are GTSNPN and SVGIG (reference sequence). The CDR3 spans 13 residues.

This sequence joins TRBV28 and TRBJ2-3; D tentatively fits TRBD1 or TRBD2 (5 bases each). V lost 5 bases and J 2 bases, leaving 17 bases between the germline ends. Germline CDR1 reads MDHEN; CDR2 reads SYDVKM. The CDR3 sequence is 16 residues long. The CDR3 sequence: CASSPPRGSHTDTQYF. The CDR3 DNA follows: TGTGCCAGCAGTCCCCCTCGGGGCAGCCACACAGATACGCAGTATTTT.

The J gene is TRBJ2-1, the V gene TRBV9, with D perhaps TRBD2 (6 bases). Germline-derived CDR1 and CDR2 are SGDLS and YYNGEE. Trimming removed 3 bases from V and 14 bases from J, with 18 bases in between. The CDR3 loop spans 13 amino acids. The CDR3 sequence: CASSAQGGDQEFF. As DNA, the CDR3 is TGTGCCAGCAGCGCCCAGGGAGGAGACCAGGAGTTCTTC.

The rearrangement uses TRBV5-1 and TRBJ2-3, with 11 bases that match TRBD1. Looked up from germline, CDR1 is SGHRS and CDR2 is YFSETQ. The CDR3 covers 17 residues. Losses at the gene ends were 3 bases for V and 3 bases for J; bases not matched to a gene: 9. CDR3 bases: TGCGCCAGCAGCTCTGCCGGGACAGGGGGTTTTACAGATACGCAGTATTTT. Translated: CASSSAGTGGFTDTQYF.

V usage is TRBV29-1 and J usage is TRBJ1-2, with D possibly being TRBD1 (5 bases). Looked up from germline, CDR1 is SQVTM and CDR2 is ANQGSEA. Trimming left V 2 bases short and J 4 bases short, with 14 bases between. The CDR3 is 14 residues long. In DNA form, the CDR3 reads TGCAGCGTTGAATCATCACCAGGGCGCTATGGCTACACCTTC. Translating gives CSVESSPGRYGYTF.

The table lists this clonotype with a few counts. Here the CDR3 reads CASSVDGSQPQHF. DNA for the CDR3: TGTGCCAGCAGCGTAGACGGGAGCCAGCCCCAGCATTTT. This sequence joins TRBV9 and TRBJ1-5, with D uncertain. The CDR3 covers 13 residues. V shed 0 bases and J shed 7 bases, with 8 bases lying between them. The germline gives CDR1 SGDLS, CDR2 YYNGEE.